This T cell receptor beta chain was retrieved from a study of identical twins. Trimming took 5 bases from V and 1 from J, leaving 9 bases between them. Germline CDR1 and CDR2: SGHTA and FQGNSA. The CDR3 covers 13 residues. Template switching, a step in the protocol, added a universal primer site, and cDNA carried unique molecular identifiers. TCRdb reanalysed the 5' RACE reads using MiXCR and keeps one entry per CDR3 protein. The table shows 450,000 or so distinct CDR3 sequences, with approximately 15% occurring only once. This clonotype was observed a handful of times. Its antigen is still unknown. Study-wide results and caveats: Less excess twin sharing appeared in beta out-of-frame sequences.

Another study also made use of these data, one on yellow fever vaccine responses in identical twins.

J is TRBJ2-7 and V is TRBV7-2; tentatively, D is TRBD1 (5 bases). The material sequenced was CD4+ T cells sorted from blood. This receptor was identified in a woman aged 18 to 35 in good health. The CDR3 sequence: CASSQQVSYEQYF. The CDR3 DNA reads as TGTGCCAGCAGCCAACAGGTATCCTACGAGCAGTACTTC.